This T cell receptor (beta chain) comes out of a study of shared clonotypes between healthy human individuals (dated by TCRdb to about 2020). With respect to the entire study: Two women and three men aged 18 to 49 years were included in the cohort. Between about 0.94 and 8.9 billion PBMCs per donor were obtained by leukapheresis. Per donor, three plates each were used for CD4 naive and CD4 memory, two for CD8 naive, and one for CD8 memory. To increase sequencing depth and limit assay-specific biases, different laboratories used diverse techniques to prepare libraries and sequence TCR repertoires. To estimate repertoire size and how much clonotype sharing occurs between individuals, the study deeply sequenced the blood TCR repertoires of about five healthy adults.

The CDR3 starts with the cysteine, ends with the phenylalanine, and has 15 residues. Only the CDR3 region is kept as DNA, spanning 45 bases read in frame from base 1. CDR1 SGHRS and CDR2 YFSETQ were looked up in the germline V gene. V and J lose 5 bases and 0 bases, and a span of 12 bases separates them. Donors were healthy HIV-negative adults with no recently reported acute infections or vaccinations. All donors were Caucasian adults living in Nashville, Tennessee, USA. CD8 memory samples combined magnetically selected CD45RO+ cells with CCR7-negative CD45RA+ effector memory (TemRA) cells. Blood was collected by leukapheresis, and PBMCs were isolated by Ficoll-Histopaque density gradient centrifugation and then cryopreserved in liquid nitrogen vapor phase. Purity and quantity of every magnetically sorted T cell population were checked by analytical flow cytometry. Genomic DNA was isolated from each sorted fraction and quantified by UV absorbance on a Nanodrop 2000c.

Broader findings and caveats from the paper: Pairwise subsampling indicated that sequencing depth was expected to affect the degree of clonotype sharing among donors. The genetic and exposure-history diversity represented was limited by the small number of donors. Only blood was sampled, and tissue TCR repertoires likely differ from those in blood. When a handful of donors were compared, the shared fraction of clonotypes was around 5.1% for naive CD4, less than 4% for naive CD8, about 2.4% for memory CD4, and around 0.4% for memory CD8. Rarefaction of sorted-subset datasets indicated incomplete sequencing despite the large sequencing depth. Higher generation probabilities were observed for clonotypes shared by all four sorted-subset donors than for non-shared clonotypes. Estimated clonotype richness was generally larger for naive than for memory subsets.

Using the deep immunoSEQ assay, multiplex PCR amplified TCR CDR3 regions from genomic DNA. Extracted genomic DNA from each cell subset was distributed evenly across all wells of several immunoSEQ 96-well plates, and each plate was treated as a replicate. For sorted subsets, each replicate PCR was loaded with about 200 ng genomic DNA, equivalent to approximately 33,000 T cell genomes. Purified libraries were measured with a Qubit 3.0 fluorometer, size-checked on a Bioanalyzer 2100, and measured again with the KAPA Library Quantification kit. Each immunoSEQ 96-well plate was sequenced on its own single-read 150-cycle Illumina NextSeq 550 flow cell. As for the authors' bioinformatics: Because only junctional sequences without quality scores were contained in the immunoSEQ output, filtering matching that applied to full-length reads could not be performed. Sequences were annotated with PyIR, a Python wrapper for IgBLAST v1.9, using IMGT germline references to assign V/J genes and CDR3. Any read was removed if the V/J assignment was weak (E-value above 1e-6), the CDR3 was missing, or the read contained stop codons, out-of-frame junctions, or ambiguous translated residues. V3J clonotypes were defined as sequences sharing the same inferred V gene, J gene, and CDR3 amino acid sequence. To compute the percentage overlap between repertoires, the number of shared unique clonotypes was divided by the size of the smaller repertoire. Repertoire richness was assessed with RTK rarefaction, the Chao1 estimator, and Recon v2.1 estimates of unobserved clonotypes. Generation probabilities for all TCRbeta clonotypes obtained by the gDNA method from several donors were computed using OLGA. TCRdb retrieved this table from immuneACCESS and kept in-frame rearrangements only. Not all clones are present; in checked studies, unresolved V genes account for under half, and no reason is known for the remainder. That table furnishes V, J and clone size, whereas the DNA furnished D and trimming. The sample has around 690,000 clones on record, roughly 87% of them singletons. Around a third of the sample rests with the top ten.

This clone came up once. Its cognate antigen has yet to be identified. No clone much larger than this one lies a single base away; base qualities are absent. This sequence uses TRBV5-1 and TRBJ1-3; no D segment can be confidently identified. Specimen: memory CD8+ T cells from PBMCs. Explained via the paper, the cell subset or site label denotes: CD45RO+ cells pooled with CCR7-negative TemRA cells. This clonotype was sampled from a man aged 18 to 29 in good health. Some clones in this sample may be carry-over from other donors' samples. The bases are TGCGCCAGCAGTCATCCAGACCTCTCTGGAAACACCATATATTTT. Its coded protein is CASSHPDLSGNTIYF.